Described below is a single TCR beta chain sequence and its context. Antigen: not known. Several immunoSEQ 96-well plates shared each subset's DNA, each plate a replicate. Produced via immunoSEQ multiplex PCR; TCRdb's table is partial and in-frame only. The table records 850,000 to 1,100,000 clones, roughly 80% of them present only once. This sample is part of a study of shared clonotypes between healthy human individuals. Looking at the study overall: Each donor's CD4 naive and CD4 memory cells filled three plates apiece, CD8 naive two, and CD8 memory one.

Caucasian adults living in Nashville, Tennessee, provided all samples. Findings of the study overall: Large depth notwithstanding, sorted-subset sequencing proved incomplete by rarefaction.

Sequenced sample: memory CD4+ T cells from PBMCs. Subset reported: CD45RA-negative fraction. The receptor comes from a man aged 18 to 35 in good health. Some clones in this sample may be carry-over from other donors' samples.

CDR3 residues: CAWSGGAKNIQYF. The CDR3 nucleotides are TGTGCCTGGAGTGGTGGGGCCAAAAACATTCAGTACTTC. The rearrangement uses TRBV30 and TRBJ2-4; D remains unclear. Trimming shortened V by 1 base and J by 1 base, and 5 bases separated the two germline ends. Germline lookup yields CDR1 GTSNPN and CDR2 SVGIG (reference sequence). The length of the CDR3 is 13 residues.